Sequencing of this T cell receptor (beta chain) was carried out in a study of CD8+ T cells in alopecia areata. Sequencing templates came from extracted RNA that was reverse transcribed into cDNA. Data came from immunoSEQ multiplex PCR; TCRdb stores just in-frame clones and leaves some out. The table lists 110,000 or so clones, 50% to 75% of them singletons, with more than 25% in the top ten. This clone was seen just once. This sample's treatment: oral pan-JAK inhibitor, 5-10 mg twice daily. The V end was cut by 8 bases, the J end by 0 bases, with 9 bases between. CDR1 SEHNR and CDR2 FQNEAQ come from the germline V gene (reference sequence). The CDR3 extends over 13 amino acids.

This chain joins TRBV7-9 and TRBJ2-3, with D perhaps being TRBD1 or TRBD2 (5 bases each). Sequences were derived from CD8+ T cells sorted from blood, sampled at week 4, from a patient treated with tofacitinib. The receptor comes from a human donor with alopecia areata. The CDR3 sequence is CASSGPSTDTQYF. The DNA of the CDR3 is TGTGCCAGCTCGGGGCCTAGCACAGATACGCAGTATTTT.